The next 4 T cell receptor beta chains were all read from a single sample in a study of shared clonotypes between healthy human individuals. Measured with immunoSEQ multiplex PCR; TCRdb has only the in-frame clones, and not every one. The table has under 1,100,000 clones, about 76% seen once. Input material: memory CD4+ T cells sorted from blood. As for subset: CD45RA-negative fraction. These receptors were taken from a man aged 18 to 35 in good health.

The J gene is TRBJ2-3, the V gene TRBV6-1; TRBD2 is a possible D gene (6 bases). Germline values: CDR1 MNHNS, CDR2 SASEGT. V lost 4 bases and J lost 2, with 13 bases in between. This CDR3 is 15 amino acids long. In DNA form, the CDR3 reads TGTGCCAGCAGTGTCATAGCGGCACTCACAGATACGCAGTATTTT. The encoded protein is CASSVIAALTDTQYF.

This clone was detected only a few times. The V and J genes are TRBV27 and TRBJ2-5, with no clear D. This CDR3 region has 17 residues. CDR1 MNHEY and CDR2 SMNVEV come from the germline V gene (reference sequence). Trimming cost V 5 bases and J 6 bases, with 25 bases left between them. The CDR3 bases are TGTGCCAGCAGTCCAACCCTCTTAACGGTGGGGAATAAGACCCAGTACTTC. This encodes CASSPTLLTVGNKTQYF.

V usage is TRBV2 and J usage is TRBJ2-5; the D is unclear. This CDR3 region has 13 residues. Looked up from germline, CDR1 is SNHLY and CDR2 is FYNNEI. V shed 5 bases and J shed 5 bases, with 12 bases lying between them. The CDR3 region has the DNA TGTGCCAGCAGTATGGACCTAGGGGAGACCCAGTACTTC. This codes for CASSMDLGETQYF. The full variable domain, in which reference TRBV2 and TRBJ2-5 provide the parts outside the CDR3, is EPEVTQTPSHQVTQMGQEVILRCVPISNHLYFYWYRQILGQKVEFLVSFYNNEISEKSEIFDDQFSVERPDGSNFTLKIRSTKLEDSAMYFCASSMDLGETQYFGPGTRLLVL.

This clone has a single count. The chain uses TRBV5-4 and TRBJ2-6; tentative D call: TRBD1 (5 bases). Looked up from germline, CDR1 is SGHNT and CDR2 is YYREEE (reference sequence). Trimming removed 1 base from V and 1 base from J, with 9 bases in between. This CDR3 is built from 16 residues. The DNA of the CDR3 is TGTGCCAGCAGCTTGATAGGGGAATCTGGGGCCAACGTCCTGACTTTC. This gives the protein CASSLIGESGANVLTF.